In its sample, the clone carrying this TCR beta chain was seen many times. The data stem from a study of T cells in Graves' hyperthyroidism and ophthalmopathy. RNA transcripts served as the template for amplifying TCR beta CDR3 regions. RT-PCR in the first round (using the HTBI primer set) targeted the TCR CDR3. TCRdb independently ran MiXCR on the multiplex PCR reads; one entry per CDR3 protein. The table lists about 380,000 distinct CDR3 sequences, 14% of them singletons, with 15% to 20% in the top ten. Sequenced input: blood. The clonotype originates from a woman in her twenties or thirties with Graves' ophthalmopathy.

The CDR3 nucleotides read TGTGCCAGCAGCTTAGGGTTAGGGAATACGCAGTATTTT. Translated, it gives CASSLGLGNTQYF. J is TRBJ2-3 and V is TRBV11-2; D ambiguous. V was shortened by 1 base and J by 7 bases, with 9 bases between the two germline ends. The germline CDR1 and CDR2 sequences are SGHAT and FQNNGV. This CDR3 comprises 13 residues.